A single sample gave rise to the 30 T cell receptor beta chains below, sequenced in a study of T-cell reconstitution after alpha-beta-depleted transplantation in children. For TCRbeta, the library was prepared with unique molecular identifiers. TCRdb re-derived calls from the PCR reads in MiXCR, one entry per CDR3 protein. The sample holds tens of thousands of distinct CDR3 sequences, approximately 9.2% seen once. The input for sequencing was PBMCs, mostly from graft donor cells, taken 60 days after TCRalphabeta/CD19-depleted stem cell transplant. The receptor source for this set is a male patient under 10 years old who had a stem cell transplant for chronic granulomatous disease, so the T cells may come from the graft donor.

The sample holds many counts of this clonotype. The chain employs TRBV28 and TRBJ2-3, with 8 bases identical to TRBD2. The V and J ends lost 4 bases and 0 bases, in that order; junction bases with no gene match: 9. This CDR3 spans 17 amino acids. The germline V gene encodes CDR1 MDHEN and CDR2 SYDVKM. For the CDR3, the DNA is TGTGCCAGCAGTTCCCCTAGCGGGCCCTCTAGCACAGATACGCAGTATTTT. Translating it yields CASSSPSGPSSTDTQYF.

This clonotype was seen ten or more times. DNA of the CDR3: TGTGCCAGCAGCTCACGCGGGACCAAAAACATTCAGTACTTC. This encodes CASSSRGTKNIQYF. This rearrangement joins TRBV7-9 to TRBJ2-4, with D possibly matching TRBD2 (6 bases). Trimming shortened V by 4 bases and J by 2 bases, and 9 bases separated the two germline ends. Germline V gives CDR1 SEHNR, CDR2 FQNEAQ (reference sequence). This CDR3 region has 14 residues.

This clonotype was detected only a few times. V gene TRBV6-1 combines with J gene TRBJ2-7, with 8 bases aligning to TRBD1. The CDR3 sequence is 13 residues long. J gave up 3 bases and V 6 bases, and 4 bases lay outside the gene matches. The germline gives CDR1 MNHNS, CDR2 SASEGT. The CDR3 sequence is CASRQGAYYEQYF. CDR3 nucleotides: TGTGCCAGCAGGCAGGGGGCTTACTACGAGCAGTACTTC.

This clonotype was seen a few times. The V call is TRBV20-1, the J call TRBJ1-2, with 7 bases lining up with TRBD1. The germline gives CDR1 DFQATT, CDR2 SNEGSKA (reference sequence). With V trimmed by 5 bases and J by 4 bases, 22 bases remained unmatched. This CDR3 has 18 amino acids. In DNA form, the CDR3 reads TGCAGTGCTCAAAACACAGGGGACTTTAGTAAAGGGCTCTATGGCTACACCTTC. It is translated as CSAQNTGDFSKGLYGYTF.

This clonotype was detected many times. This chain joins TRBV10-2 and TRBJ2-2; no clear D. With 5 bases removed from V and 5 bases from J, the gap between germline ends came to 12 bases. Germline V gene data show CDR1 as WSHSY and CDR2 as SAAADI. This CDR3 comprises 14 residues. Written as DNA, the CDR3 is TGCGCCAGCAGTCACCAGGCGGAGACCGGGGAGCTGTTTTTT. This translates into CASSHQAETGELFF.

In its sample, this clonotype was seen a few times. V gene TRBV5-1 combines with J gene TRBJ2-6; D gene uncertain. The CDR3 covers 15 residues. Trimming shortened V by 4 bases and J by 1 base, and 9 bases separated the two germline ends. Germline assignment: CDR1 SGHRS and CDR2 YFSETQ. CDR3 nucleotide sequence: TGCGCCAGCAGCCCGCCGGAGTCTGGGGCCAACGTCCTGACTTTC. It is translated as CASSPPESGANVLTF.

A few counts support this clonotype. The chain uses TRBV5-6 and TRBJ2-1; 7 positions agree with TRBD2. CDR1 is SGHDT and CDR2 is YYEEEE in the germline V gene. The CDR3 sequence is 17 residues long. The ends lost 4 bases at V and 3 bases at J; junction bases unmatched: 13. The CDR3 DNA reads TGTGCCAGCAGCATTAACCGTCCGGGAGGAAGCTACAATGAGCAGTTCTTC. Translating gives CASSINRPGGSYNEQFF.

This clonotype came up a few times. The V call is TRBV30, the J call TRBJ2-5; D is unclear. With 0 bases removed from V and 4 bases from J, the gap between germline ends came to 6 bases. CDR3 length: 12 residues. Per germline, CDR1 GTSNPN and CDR2 SVGIG (reference sequence). DNA of the CDR3: TGTGCCTGGAGTGTCGGCGGAGAGACCCAGTACTTC. The encoded protein is CAWSVGGETQYF.

This clonotype was detected ten times or more. This chain joins TRBV11-2 and TRBJ2-7, with 10 nucleotides matching TRBD2. There are 15 residues in the CDR3. V shed 4 bases and J 2 bases; nucleotides not matched to a gene: 5. Germline-derived CDR1 and CDR2 are SGHAT and FQNNGV. The CDR3 DNA follows: TGTGCCAGCAGCTCTTTCGGGACTAGCGCCTACGAGCAGTACTTC. It specifies CASSSFGTSAYEQYF.

This clonotype showed up many times. Germline and junction disagree at one end, which may indicate a read error. V gene TRBV12-3 or TRBV12-4 combines with J gene TRBJ1-6; weak D call: TRBD1 (6 bases). This CDR3 is built from 15 residues. CDR3 sequence (DNA): TGTGCCAGCAGTGTAGCAGGGGCAATAGGTTCACCCCTCCACTTT. Encoded protein: CASSVAGAIGSPLHF.

The sample holds many counts of this clonotype. The chain couples TRBV29-1 to TRBJ1-1; D is ambiguous. V was pared by 7 bases and J by 5 bases, with 23 bases between. Germline V gene data show CDR1 as SQVTM and CDR2 as ANQGSEA. CDR3 size: 15 residues. CDR3 region: CSATPFTLPGTEAFF. The CDR3 coding sequence is TGCAGCGCAACCCCTTTCACGCTACCAGGAACTGAAGCTTTCTTT.

This clonotype was seen ten or more times. This chain joins TRBV10-2 and TRBJ1-4, with a possible D match to TRBD1 (5 bases). Germline V lookup: CDR1 WSHSY, CDR2 SAAADI. This CDR3 comprises 13 residues. The V end was cut by 4 bases, the J end by 7 bases, with 10 bases between. CDR3 protein: CASSGQISEKLFF. Written as DNA, the CDR3 is TGCGCCAGCAGTGGACAGATCAGTGAAAAACTGTTTTTT.

This clonotype was recorded many times. The V call is TRBV7-2, the J call TRBJ1-5; D gene uncertain. The germline V gene encodes CDR1 SGHTA and CDR2 FQGNSA. This CDR3 region has 15 residues. Trimming stripped 1 base from V and 3 bases from J, with 10 bases between. As DNA, the CDR3 is TGTGCCAGCAGCTTAGGGAGACGGTTCAATCAGCCCCAGCATTTT. Its protein is CASSLGRRFNQPQHF.

This clonotype was detected ten times or more. The chain couples TRBV5-1 to TRBJ2-1; the match to TRBD2 covers 15 bases. Germline CDR1 SGHRS, CDR2 YFSETQ. Trimming removed 3 bases from V and 1 base from J; junction bases left unmatched: 5. The CDR3 extends over 18 amino acids. CDR3 bases: TGCGCCAGCAGCTCAGGACTAGCGGGAGGGGTGTCCTACAATGAGCAGTTCTTC. This codes for CASSSGLAGGVSYNEQFF.

This clonotype was seen many times. The rearrangement links TRBV5-1 to TRBJ2-1; 7 positions match TRBD2. V was clipped by 2 bases and J by 7 bases; unmatched bases: 3. Germline V gene lookup returns CDR1 SGHRS and CDR2 YFSETQ. The CDR3 covers 13 residues. The CDR3 DNA is TGCGCCAGCAGCTTCGGGGGGTGGAATGAGCAGTTCTTC. Its protein product is CASSFGGWNEQFF.

This clonotype was seen only a few times. This chain connects TRBV30 to TRBJ1-5, with a tentative D call TRBD1 (5 bases). Germline values: CDR1 GTSNPN, CDR2 SVGIG (reference sequence). This CDR3 has 13 amino acids. The V end lost 5 bases, the J end lost 4 bases, and 12 bases lay between the germline ends. In DNA, the CDR3 is TGTGCCTGGGGGTTTCAGGGTAATCAGCCCCAGCATTTT. Translating gives CAWGFQGNQPQHF.

This clonotype occurred many times. The V call is TRBV29-1, the J call TRBJ1-1; D remains ambiguous. Looked up from germline, CDR1 is SQVTM and CDR2 is ANQGSEA. The CDR3 extends over 11 amino acids. The ends were cut back, 2 bases at V and 6 bases at J, with 7 bases in the middle. This CDR3 reads CSVEKGPEAFF. CDR3 coding DNA: TGCAGCGTTGAAAAAGGACCTGAAGCTTTCTTT.

At least ten counts were recorded for this clonotype. The chain employs TRBV7-2 and TRBJ1-4; 8 bases map to TRBD1. With 5 bases clipped from V and 7 bases from J, the junction kept 9 bases outside the gene matches. The CDR3 is 15 amino acids. Germline lookup yields CDR1 SGHTA and CDR2 FQGNSA. CDR3 region: CASSRWTGRGEKLFF. The CDR3 DNA sequence: TGTGCCAGCAGCCGTTGGACAGGGAGGGGTGAAAAACTGTTTTTT.

V gene TRBV7-9 combines with J gene TRBJ2-3; possible D gene TRBD2, 6 bases. This CDR3 spans 15 amino acids. The germline gives CDR1 SEHNR, CDR2 FQNEAQ (reference sequence). Trimming removed 5 bases from V and 4 bases from J, with 16 bases in between. In nucleotides, the CDR3 is TGTGCCAGCAGCCAGACTAGTTCGTCCGCAGATACGCAGTATTTT. As protein: CASSQTSSSADTQYF.

The V gene is TRBV6-2 or TRBV6-3, the J gene TRBJ2-1; 12 bases agree with TRBD2. CDR1 and CDR2 (germline): MNHEY, SVGEGT. The CDR3 has 15 amino acids. The V gene end was trimmed by 5 bases and the J gene end by 8 bases; junction bases not matched to a gene: 7. The DNA for the CDR3 is TGTGCCAGCAGTCGGACTAGCGGGGAGGGCGATGAGCAGTTCTTC. This sequence encodes CASSRTSGEGDEQFF.

This clonotype was observed many times. The genes are TRBV12-3 or TRBV12-4 and TRBJ2-4; 7 bases line up with TRBD2. The CDR3 length is 16 residues. V shed 4 bases, J shed 0 bases, and the junction held 6 bases outside the gene matches. This CDR3 reads CASSSGLPLAKNIQYF. DNA of the CDR3: TGTGCCAGCAGTTCGGGACTACCGTTAGCCAAAAACATTCAGTACTTC.

This clonotype was seen ten or more times. The chain is built from TRBV5-1 and TRBJ1-1, with D possibly being TRBD1 (6 bases). In germline, CDR1 is SGHRS, CDR2 YFSETQ. The CDR3 has 14 residues. V was shortened by 4 bases and J by 7 bases, with 17 bases between the two germline ends. The CDR3 sequence: CASSPGGAAGEAFF. The CDR3 nucleotides read TGCGCCAGCAGCCCGGGGGGGGCAGCAGGTGAAGCTTTCTTT.

This clonotype was counted ten times or more. V is TRBV2 and J is TRBJ2-1, with D possibly TRBD2 on 6 matching bases. Germline CDR1 SNHLY, CDR2 FYNNEI. This CDR3 region has 15 residues. V was shortened by 6 bases and J by 4 bases, with 16 bases between the two germline ends. The CDR3 here is CASRREASVYNEQFF. The DNA for the CDR3 is TGTGCCAGCAGGAGAGAGGCTAGCGTGTACAATGAGCAGTTCTTC.

CDR3 nucleotide sequence: TGTGCCAGCAGCGTAGGAATCGCTAGCGGGATTAGAAATGAGCAGTTCTTC. This encodes CASSVGIASGIRNEQFF. V is TRBV9 and J is TRBJ2-1, with TRBD2 matching over 9 bases. The CDR3 has 17 amino acids. CDR1 and CDR2 (germline): SGDLS, YYNGEE. J was trimmed by 7 bases and V by 0 bases; bases with no gene match: 11.

The chain joins TRBV4-2 to TRBJ2-2; D possibly corresponds to TRBD2 (6 bases). This CDR3 comprises 16 residues. Trimming took 0 bases from V and 6 from J, leaving 14 bases between them. The germline CDR1 and CDR2 sequences are LGHNA and YNFKEQ. This CDR3 is CASSQEVASASGELFF. CDR3 nucleotide sequence: TGTGCCAGCAGCCAAGAGGTGGCTAGCGCATCCGGGGAGCTGTTTTTT.

There are many counts of this clonotype. V and J are TRBV28 and TRBJ2-5, with 7 bases matching TRBD1. The junction had 8 bases not matched to a gene; V was cut back by 5 bases and J by 2 bases. The germline gives CDR1 MDHEN, CDR2 SYDVKM. The CDR3 has 15 amino acids. CDR3 in amino acids: CASSGDRERQETQYF. CDR3 coding DNA: TGTGCCAGCAGTGGAGACAGGGAGAGACAAGAGACCCAGTACTTC.

This clonotype was counted ten times or more. This rearrangement joins TRBV16 to TRBJ2-7; TRBD2 matches 10 bases. The V gene's germline CDR1 is KGHSY and CDR2 FQNENV. Trimming at V came to 4 bases and at J to 3 bases, leaving 3 bases not matched to a gene. CDR3 length: 14 amino acids. The CDR3 nucleotides read TGTGCCAGCAGCCTTGTAGCGGGAGGCTACGAGCAGTACTTC. This codes for CASSLVAGGYEQYF.

This clonotype has a count of ten or more. This chain joins TRBV20-1 and TRBJ1-4, with D possibly TRBD1 on 5 matching bases. The V gene lost 5 bases and the J gene lost 6 bases, with 13 bases spanning the gap. The CDR3 consists of 13 residues. In germline, CDR1 is DFQATT, CDR2 SNEGSKA (reference sequence). The CDR3 loop reads CSAPDNSDEKLFF. The CDR3 nucleotides read TGCAGTGCTCCGGACAACTCCGATGAAAAACTGTTTTTT.

This clonotype has at least ten counts. The chain carries TRBV7-6 and TRBJ1-6; possible D gene TRBD1, 6 bases. The CDR3 has 14 amino acids. Per germline, CDR1 SGHVS and CDR2 FNYEAQ. With 3 bases removed from V and 7 bases from J, the gap between germline ends came to 10 bases. This chain's CDR3 is CASSFGTTNSPLHF. The CDR3 DNA follows: TGTGCCAGCAGCTTCGGGACAACCAATTCACCCCTCCACTTT.

Ten or more counts support this clonotype. The chain has TRBV21-1 and TRBJ2-7; no DNA check was done on the table's D call, TRBD1. TRBV21-1 is shown as a pseudogene. This CDR3 has 16 amino acids. The CDR3 nucleotides read TGTGCCAGCAGCAAAGCACTGGACAGCTTCTCCTACGAGCAGTACTTC. It translates to CASSKALDSFSYEQYF.